This TCR beta chain was sequenced during a study of regulatory T cells in long-lasting Graves disease. Broader study findings: Persistent disease was associated with favored TRBV28 usage and with favored use of TRBJ1-2 and TRBJ2-5.

This CDR3 has 16 amino acids. The trim removed 4 bases at V and 2 bases at J, leaving 8 bases unmatched. Germline V lookup: CDR1 LGHDT, CDR2 YNNKEL (reference sequence). Through Arm-PCR of CDR3 regions and iRepertoire HTBI primers, TCR beta libraries were built. One entry per CDR3 protein, called by TCRdb with MiXCR from the multiplex PCR reads. The table includes approximately 400,000 distinct CDR3 sequences, under 15% detected once. This clonotype was counted ten times or more. Antigen specificity is unknown. Regarding time point: newly diagnosed GD, antithyroid drugs for less than 3 months. Extracted PBMC RNA gave rise to the TCR library. The sample was also reused in another study, on T cells in Graves' hyperthyroidism and ophthalmopathy.

Sequenced here: peripheral blood mononuclear cells (PBMCs), sampled at new diagnosis, from a patient treated with antithyroid drugs. This receptor was identified in a woman under 40 with Graves disease. The V and J genes are TRBV3-1 and TRBJ1-5; 7 bases are a match to TRBD1. The CDR3 DNA reads TGTGCCAGCAGCCCCCGACAGGGTGGGGGCAATCAGCCCCAGCATTTT. This translates into CASSPRQGGGNQPQHF. Full variable domain (rest looked up from reference TRBV3-1 and TRBJ1-5): DTAVSQTPKYLVTQMGNDKSIKCEQNLGHDTMYWYKQDSKKFLKIMFSYNNKELIINETVPNRFSPKSPDKAHLNLHINSLELGDSAVYFCASSPRQGGGNQPQHFGDGTRLSIL.